This T cell receptor (beta chain) was documented in a study of immune cell composition in non-small cell lung cancer. About the study: Lung adenocarcinoma or squamous carcinoma made up most tumours.

Whole-study findings and limits: Overall clonality, unlike maximal tumour-associated clone frequency, did not predict TIL reactivity. It was not proven that tumour-reactive clones equal dominant tumour-associated clones. Clones >0.5% enriched in tumour were rarer in adenocarcinoma (about 33%) than squamous (approximately 80%).

Assay used: immunoSEQ multiplex PCR; TCRdb lists only in-frame clones, some missing. Counted here are several thousand clones, just under 80% occurring once; the ten biggest clones make up 5.5% to 8%. A word on this clone: Its antigen is currently unknown.

CDR3 size: 13 residues. V was cut by 7 bases and J by 2 bases, with 12 bases left in between. Germline V lookup: CDR1 MDHEN, CDR2 SYDVKM. The chain employs TRBV28 and TRBJ2-7; D remains unclear. This clonotype was sampled from a human donor with non-small cell lung cancer. The specimen was lung tumor tissue. The CDR3 DNA is TGTGCCAGCACCACGACTTCGACCTACGAGCAGTACTTC. The encoded protein is CASTTTSTYEQYF.